Listed below are T cell receptor beta chains from one sample, sequenced in a study of blood T cell repertoires in COVID-19. The data were produced by immunoSEQ multiplex PCR, yet TCRdb's version contains in-frame clones alone and is incomplete. Of about 73,000 clones in the sample, over 65% were seen once. Sequencing input: peripheral blood. All receptors come from a woman in her sixties or seventies with acute or convalescent COVID-19. Both conserved end residues are part of each CDR3. The order of the fields is clone size, J gene, V gene, D gene, CDR3 DNA, CDR3 protein. D genes are given only for firm matches. Where a row states a size, it is once, few, many or the class of an expanded clone; other rows omit it.

abundance: -; j_gene: TRBJ1-3; v_gene: TRBV10-3; d_gene: -; CDR3nt: TGTGCCATCGGGCATCCCTCGAACACCATATATTTT; CDR3aa: CAIGHPSNTIYF
abundance: -; j_gene: TRBJ1-5; v_gene: TRBV6-5; d_gene: -; CDR3nt: TGTGCCAGCAGTTACTTACCAGGCAATCAGCCCCAGCATTTT; CDR3aa: CASSYLPGNQPQHF
abundance: -; j_gene: TRBJ2-1; v_gene: TRBV5-6; d_gene: TRBD1; CDR3nt: TGTGCCAGCAGCTTGGGGGACAGGGGCCTCTACAATGAGCAGTTCTTC; CDR3aa: CASSLGDRGLYNEQFF
abundance: -; j_gene: TRBJ1-1; v_gene: TRBV5-1; d_gene: TRBD1; CDR3nt: TGCGCCAGCAGCAAAGAAGGGACAGAGAACACTGAAGCTTTCTTT; CDR3aa: CASSKEGTENTEAFF
abundance: -; j_gene: TRBJ1-2; v_gene: TRBV5-6; d_gene: -; CDR3nt: TGTGCCAGCAGGCTAAGGGGTGACTATGGCTACACCTTC; CDR3aa: CASRLRGDYGYTF
abundance: -; j_gene: TRBJ1-4; v_gene: TRBV7-3; d_gene: TRBD1; CDR3nt: TGTGCCAGCAGCTTAACCCCCGGCGGGACAGCTGGGCAAAAACTGTTTTTT; CDR3aa: CASSLTPGGTAGQKLFF
abundance: once; j_gene: TRBJ1-2; v_gene: TRBV10-1; d_gene: -; CDR3nt: TGCGCCAGCAGTGAATATATCTATGGCTACACCTTC; CDR3aa: CASSEYIYGYTF
abundance: -; j_gene: TRBJ1-1; v_gene: TRBV4-2; d_gene: TRBD1; CDR3nt: TGTGCCAGCAGCCAAGATCGTACAGGGGTCACCAAGGGAACTGAAGCTTTCTTT; CDR3aa: CASSQDRTGVTKGTEAFF
abundance: -; j_gene: TRBJ1-1; v_gene: TRBV6-5; d_gene: -; CDR3nt: TGTGCCAGCAGTACACCAACAGGGCGAGTCACTGAAGCTTTCTTT; CDR3aa: CASSTPTGRVTEAFF
abundance: -; j_gene: TRBJ1-2; v_gene: TRBV2; d_gene: -; CDR3nt: TGTGCCAGCAGTTCCGGGAGTTTGGGTGGCTACACCTTC; CDR3aa: CASSSGSLGGYTF
abundance: once; j_gene: TRBJ2-2; v_gene: TRBV3-1/TRBV3-2; d_gene: -; CDR3nt: TGTGCCAGCAGCCAGACACAGAGCACCGGGGAGCTGTTTTTT; CDR3aa: CASSQTQSTGELFF
abundance: -; j_gene: TRBJ1-1; v_gene: TRBV6-5; d_gene: -; CDR3nt: TGTGCCAGCAATCTCGACAGGAACACTGAAGCTTTCTTT; CDR3aa: CASNLDRNTEAFF
abundance: -; j_gene: TRBJ2-1; v_gene: TRBV9; d_gene: -; CDR3nt: TGTGCCAGCAGCGTAGAGGGCCGGGGCTCCTACAATGAGCAGTTCTTC; CDR3aa: CASSVEGRGSYNEQFF
abundance: -; j_gene: TRBJ1-5; v_gene: TRBV19; d_gene: -; CDR3nt: TGTGCCAGTAGCGGCAGGATAAATCAGCCCCAGCATTTT; CDR3aa: CASSGRINQPQHF
abundance: -; j_gene: TRBJ2-7; v_gene: TRBV4-1; d_gene: TRBD2; CDR3nt: TGCGCCAGCAGCCCGGGACTAGCTCGTTCCTACGAGCAGTACTTC; CDR3aa: CASSPGLARSYEQYF
abundance: -; j_gene: TRBJ2-6; v_gene: TRBV18; d_gene: TRBD1; CDR3nt: TGTGCCAGCTCACCCGACAGGGCTGGGGCCAACGTCCTGACTTTC; CDR3aa: CASSPDRAGANVLTF
abundance: -; j_gene: TRBJ1-2; v_gene: TRBV28; d_gene: -; CDR3nt: TGTGCCAGCGCGGTACAGGGCAGGGCCTATGGCTACACCTTC; CDR3aa: CASAVQGRAYGYTF
abundance: -; j_gene: TRBJ1-6; v_gene: TRBV5-5; d_gene: TRBD1; CDR3nt: TGTGCCAGCAGCACCCAGACAGGGATTAATTCACCCCTCCACTTT; CDR3aa: CASSTQTGINSPLHF
abundance: -; j_gene: TRBJ2-5; v_gene: TRBV9; d_gene: TRBD2; CDR3nt: TGTGCCAGCAGTCTTACTAGCGGGGAGAGCTTCAGGACCCAGTACTTC; CDR3aa: CASSLTSGESFRTQYF
abundance: -; j_gene: TRBJ1-1; v_gene: TRBV5-1; d_gene: -; CDR3nt: TGCGCCAGCAGCTTGGCCGGGGGGTCGATGAACACTGAAGCTTTCTTT; CDR3aa: CASSLAGGSMNTEAFF
abundance: -; j_gene: TRBJ1-6; v_gene: TRBV5-4; d_gene: TRBD1; CDR3nt: TGTGCCAGCAGCTCGATGGGACAGAAGAATTCACCCCTCCACTTT; CDR3aa: CASSSMGQKNSPLHF
abundance: few; j_gene: TRBJ1-2; v_gene: TRBV5-1; d_gene: -; CDR3nt: TGCGCCAGCAGTTTATCAGGGGTCAGGAACTATGGCTACACCTTC; CDR3aa: CASSLSGVRNYGYTF
abundance: -; j_gene: TRBJ1-6; v_gene: TRBV2; d_gene: -; CDR3nt: TGTGCCAGCAGTGAACGGACCAGGGCAGGGTCACCCCTCCACTTT; CDR3aa: CASSERTRAGSPLHF
abundance: few; j_gene: TRBJ2-3; v_gene: TRBV2; d_gene: -; CDR3nt: TGTGCCAGCAGCCCCGGGACAGATACGCAGTATTTT; CDR3aa: CASSPGTDTQYF
abundance: -; j_gene: TRBJ1-2; v_gene: TRBV28; d_gene: TRBD1; CDR3nt: TGTGCCAGCAGAGGGACAGCTATCTATGGCTACACCTTC; CDR3aa: CASRGTAIYGYTF
abundance: -; j_gene: TRBJ1-6; v_gene: TRBV16; d_gene: -; CDR3nt: TGTGCCAGCAGCCAGGGCAGGGGAGCACCACCCCTCCACTTT; CDR3aa: CASSQGRGAPPLHF
abundance: -; j_gene: TRBJ1-5; v_gene: TRBV10-2; d_gene: -; CDR3nt: TGCGCCAGCAGAGAGCACGCGGGCACACCTAGCAATCAGCCCCAGCATTTT; CDR3aa: CASREHAGTPSNQPQHF
abundance: -; j_gene: TRBJ1-1; v_gene: TRBV19; d_gene: -; CDR3nt: TGTGCCAGTAGCGGTCATGCGGGGTCCACTGAAGCTTTCTTT; CDR3aa: CASSGHAGSTEAFF
abundance: -; j_gene: TRBJ2-5; v_gene: TRBV3-1/TRBV3-2; d_gene: -; CDR3nt: TGTGCCAGCAGCAGGGGTGGGCAAGAGACCCAGTACTTC; CDR3aa: CASSRGGQETQYF
abundance: -; j_gene: TRBJ2-3; v_gene: TRBV19; d_gene: TRBD2; CDR3nt: TGTGCCAGTAGAAAAATGGGGCAGGGAGGGAGGATGAGGCAGTATTTT; CDR3aa: CASRKMGQGGRMRQYF
abundance: once; j_gene: TRBJ2-2; v_gene: TRBV19; d_gene: TRBD2; CDR3nt: TGTGCCAGTAGTAAAGGACTAGCGGGATACACCGGGGAGCTGTTTTTT; CDR3aa: CASSKGLAGYTGELFF
abundance: -; j_gene: TRBJ1-1; v_gene: TRBV9; d_gene: -; CDR3nt: TGTGCCAGCGCCTCGATGGGGGGCACTGAAGCTTTCTTT; CDR3aa: CASASMGGTEAFF
abundance: -; j_gene: TRBJ2-3; v_gene: TRBV5-5; d_gene: TRBD2; CDR3nt: TGTGCCAGCAGCTTGGGGGCGCTAGCGGGCACAGATACGCAGTATTTT; CDR3aa: CASSLGALAGTDTQYF
abundance: -; j_gene: TRBJ2-3; v_gene: TRBV6-2/TRBV6-3; d_gene: -; CDR3nt: TGTGCCAGCAGTTCCCCCATCAGGCTCGGCACAGATACGCAGTATTTT; CDR3aa: CASSSPIRLGTDTQYF
abundance: -; j_gene: TRBJ2-7; v_gene: TRBV27; d_gene: TRBD2; CDR3nt: TGTGCCAGCAGTTTGAACCTTGGCGGGGGAACTCATCCCTACGAGCAGTACTTC; CDR3aa: CASSLNLGGGTHPYEQYF
abundance: -; j_gene: TRBJ1-2; v_gene: TRBV28; d_gene: -; CDR3nt: TGTGCCAGCAGTCTTGCTCCGAGCTATGGCTACACCTTC; CDR3aa: CASSLAPSYGYTF
abundance: -; j_gene: TRBJ2-1; v_gene: TRBV5-1; d_gene: TRBD2; CDR3nt: TGCGCCAGCAGCTGGGGACTAGCGGGAGATGAGCAGTTCTTC; CDR3aa: CASSWGLAGDEQFF
abundance: -; j_gene: TRBJ2-3; v_gene: TRBV20-1; d_gene: TRBD2; CDR3nt: TGCAGTGCTAGTCGGCGGGAGCAAGGAGATACGCAGTATTTT; CDR3aa: CSASRREQGDTQYF
abundance: -; j_gene: TRBJ1-2; v_gene: TRBV6-5; d_gene: -; CDR3nt: TGTGCCAGCAGTTACGCCGGTCAGGTGACGGATGGCTACACCTTC; CDR3aa: CASSYAGQVTDGYTF
abundance: few; j_gene: TRBJ2-3; v_gene: TRBV5-4; d_gene: -; CDR3nt: TGTGCCAGCAGCTTGTCCAGGGCCACAGATACGCAGTATTTT; CDR3aa: CASSLSRATDTQYF
abundance: -; j_gene: TRBJ1-1; v_gene: TRBV4-1; d_gene: -; CDR3nt: TGCGCCAGCAGCCGATCGGTAACAGGGTTAATCACTGAAGCTTTCTTT; CDR3aa: CASSRSVTGLITEAFF
abundance: -; j_gene: TRBJ1-1; v_gene: TRBV28; d_gene: TRBD1; CDR3nt: TGTGCCAGTTCGACAGGGGCGAGAACTGAAGCTTTCTTT; CDR3aa: CASSTGARTEAFF
abundance: -; j_gene: TRBJ2-1; v_gene: TRBV7-9; d_gene: -; CDR3nt: TGTGCCAGCAGCCTGTTAACAGGTGAGCAGTTCTTC; CDR3aa: CASSLLTGEQFF
abundance: -; j_gene: TRBJ2-7; v_gene: TRBV6-6; d_gene: TRBD2; CDR3nt: TGTGCCAGCAGGACCTATGAGACTAGCGGATTCTACGAGCAGTACTTC; CDR3aa: CASRTYETSGFYEQYF
abundance: -; j_gene: TRBJ2-3; v_gene: TRBV2; d_gene: -; CDR3nt: TGTGCCACTAGTTACAGCACAGATACGCAGTATTTT; CDR3aa: CATSYSTDTQYF